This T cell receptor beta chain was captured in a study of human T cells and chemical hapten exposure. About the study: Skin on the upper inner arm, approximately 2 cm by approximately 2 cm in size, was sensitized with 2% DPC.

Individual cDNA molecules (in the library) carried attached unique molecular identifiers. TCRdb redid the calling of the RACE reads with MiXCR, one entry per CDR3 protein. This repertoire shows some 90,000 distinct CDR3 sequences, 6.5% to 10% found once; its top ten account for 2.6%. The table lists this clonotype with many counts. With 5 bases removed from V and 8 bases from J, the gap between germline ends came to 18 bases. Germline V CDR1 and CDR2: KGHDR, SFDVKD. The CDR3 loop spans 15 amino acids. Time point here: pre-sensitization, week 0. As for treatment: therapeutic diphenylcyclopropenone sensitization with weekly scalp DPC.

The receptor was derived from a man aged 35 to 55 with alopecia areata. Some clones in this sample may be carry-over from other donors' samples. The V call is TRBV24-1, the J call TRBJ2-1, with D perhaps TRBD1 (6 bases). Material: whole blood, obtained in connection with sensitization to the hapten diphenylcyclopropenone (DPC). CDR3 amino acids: CATSGDRLQGDEQFF. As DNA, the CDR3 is TGTGCCACCAGTGGAGACAGGCTCCAGGGCGATGAGCAGTTCTTC.